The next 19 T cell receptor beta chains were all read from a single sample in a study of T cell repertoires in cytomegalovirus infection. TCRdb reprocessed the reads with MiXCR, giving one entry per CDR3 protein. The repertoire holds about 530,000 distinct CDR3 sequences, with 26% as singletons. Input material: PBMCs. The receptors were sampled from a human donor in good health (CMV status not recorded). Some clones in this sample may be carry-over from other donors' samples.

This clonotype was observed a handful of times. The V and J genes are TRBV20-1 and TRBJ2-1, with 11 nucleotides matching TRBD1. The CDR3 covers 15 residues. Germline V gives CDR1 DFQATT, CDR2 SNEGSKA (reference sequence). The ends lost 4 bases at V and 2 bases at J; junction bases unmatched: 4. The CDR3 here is CSAKPGQGAYNEQFF. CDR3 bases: TGCAGTGCTAAACCGGGACAGGGGGCCTACAATGAGCAGTTCTTC.

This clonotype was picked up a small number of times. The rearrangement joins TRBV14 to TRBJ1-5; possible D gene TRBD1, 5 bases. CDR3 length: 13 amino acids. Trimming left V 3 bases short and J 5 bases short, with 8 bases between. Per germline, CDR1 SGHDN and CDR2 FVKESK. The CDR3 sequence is CASSQGRDQPQHF. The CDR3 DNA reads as TGTGCCAGCAGCCAGGGCAGGGATCAGCCCCAGCATTTT.

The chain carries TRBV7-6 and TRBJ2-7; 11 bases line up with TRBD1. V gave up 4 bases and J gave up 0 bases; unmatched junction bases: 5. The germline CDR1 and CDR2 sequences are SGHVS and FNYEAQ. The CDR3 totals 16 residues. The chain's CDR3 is CASSSIGTGGSYEQYV. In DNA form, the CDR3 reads TGTGCCAGCAGCTCAATTGGGACAGGGGGCTCCTACGAGCAGTACGTC.

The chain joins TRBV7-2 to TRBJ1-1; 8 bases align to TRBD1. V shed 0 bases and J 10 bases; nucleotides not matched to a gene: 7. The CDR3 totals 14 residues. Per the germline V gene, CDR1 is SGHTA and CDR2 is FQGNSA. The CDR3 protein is CASSLAGGTGGAFF. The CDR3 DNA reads TGTGCCAGCAGCTTAGCGGGCGGGACAGGCGGAGCTTTCTTT.

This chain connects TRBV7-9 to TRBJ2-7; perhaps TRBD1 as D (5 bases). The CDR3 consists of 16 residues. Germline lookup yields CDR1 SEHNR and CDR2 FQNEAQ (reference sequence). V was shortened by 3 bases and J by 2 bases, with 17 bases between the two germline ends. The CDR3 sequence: CASSFPPQGFAYEQYV. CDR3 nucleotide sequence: TGTGCCAGCAGCTTCCCCCCCCAGGGTTTTGCCTACGAGCAGTACGTC.

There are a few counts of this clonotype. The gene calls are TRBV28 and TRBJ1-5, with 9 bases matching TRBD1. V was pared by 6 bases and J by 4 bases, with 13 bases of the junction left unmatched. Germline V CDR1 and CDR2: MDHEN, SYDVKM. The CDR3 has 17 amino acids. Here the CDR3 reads CASSWTPGTGPNQPQHF. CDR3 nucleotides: TGTGCCAGCAGCTGGACACCCGGGACAGGGCCAAATCAGCCCCAGCATTTT.

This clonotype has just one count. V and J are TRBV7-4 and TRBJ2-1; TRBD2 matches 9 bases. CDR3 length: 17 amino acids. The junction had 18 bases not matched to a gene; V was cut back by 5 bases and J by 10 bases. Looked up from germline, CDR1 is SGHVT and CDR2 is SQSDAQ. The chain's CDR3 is CASSQPGAAGGHEEQFF. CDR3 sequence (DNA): TGTGCCAGCAGCCAACCCGGGGCGGCGGGAGGGCATGAAGAGCAGTTCTTC.

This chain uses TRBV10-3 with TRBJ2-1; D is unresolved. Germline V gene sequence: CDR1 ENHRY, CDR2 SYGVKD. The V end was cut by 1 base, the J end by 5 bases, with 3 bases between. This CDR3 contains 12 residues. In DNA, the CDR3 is TGTGCCATCAGTGAGTGGGACAATGAGCAGTTCTTC. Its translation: CAISEWDNEQFF.

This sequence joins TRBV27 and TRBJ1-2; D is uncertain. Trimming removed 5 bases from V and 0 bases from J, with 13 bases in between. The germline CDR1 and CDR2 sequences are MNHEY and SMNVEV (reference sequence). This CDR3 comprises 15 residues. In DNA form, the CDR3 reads TGTGCCAGCAGTCCCGGACTCAACGCTAACTATGGCTACACCTTC. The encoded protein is CASSPGLNANYGYTF.

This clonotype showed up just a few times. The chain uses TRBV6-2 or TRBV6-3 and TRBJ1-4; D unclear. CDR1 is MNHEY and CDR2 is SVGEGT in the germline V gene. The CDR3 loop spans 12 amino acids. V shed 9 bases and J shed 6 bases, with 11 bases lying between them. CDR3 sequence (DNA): TGTGCCAGTCATTCCGGCCATGAAAAACTGTTTTTT. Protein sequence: CASHSGHEKLFF.

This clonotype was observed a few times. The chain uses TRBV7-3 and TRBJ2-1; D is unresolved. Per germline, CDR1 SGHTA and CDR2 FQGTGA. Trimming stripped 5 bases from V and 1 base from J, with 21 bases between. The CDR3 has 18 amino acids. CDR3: CASSRPRNEVGSYNEQFF. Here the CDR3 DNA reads TGTGCCAGCAGCCGACCACGTAACGAGGTGGGATCCTACAATGAGCAGTTCTTC.

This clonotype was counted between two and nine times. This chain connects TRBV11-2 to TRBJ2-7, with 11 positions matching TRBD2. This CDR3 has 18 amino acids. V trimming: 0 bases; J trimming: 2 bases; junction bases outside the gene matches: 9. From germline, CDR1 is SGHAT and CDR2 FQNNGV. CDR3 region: CASSLETARLAGTYEQYV. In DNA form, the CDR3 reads TGTGCCAGCAGCTTAGAGACCGCGAGACTAGCGGGAACCTACGAGCAGTACGTC.

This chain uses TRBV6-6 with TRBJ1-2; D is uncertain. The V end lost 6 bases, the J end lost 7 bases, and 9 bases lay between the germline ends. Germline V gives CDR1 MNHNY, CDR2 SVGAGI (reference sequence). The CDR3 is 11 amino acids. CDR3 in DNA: TGTGCCAGCAGCCCCGGGTTTGGCTACACCTTC. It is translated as CASSPGFGYTF.

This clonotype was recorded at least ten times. The CDR3 DNA sequence: TGTGCCAGCAGCTGGGGTGGGACTAGCGGGAGTGATACGCAGTATTTT. Translating it yields CASSWGGTSGSDTQYF. The genes are TRBV7-2 and TRBJ2-3; 14 nucleotides align to TRBD2. Trimming at V came to 4 bases and at J to 6 bases, leaving 6 bases not matched to a gene. Germline CDR1 SGHTA, CDR2 FQGNSA. The CDR3 extends over 16 amino acids.

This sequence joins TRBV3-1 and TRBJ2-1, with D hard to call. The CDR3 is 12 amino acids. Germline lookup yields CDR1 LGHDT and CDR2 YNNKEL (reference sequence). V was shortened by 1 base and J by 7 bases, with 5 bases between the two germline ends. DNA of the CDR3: TGTGCCAGCAGCCAAGGGCAGAATGAGCAGTTCTTC. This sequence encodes CASSQGQNEQFF.

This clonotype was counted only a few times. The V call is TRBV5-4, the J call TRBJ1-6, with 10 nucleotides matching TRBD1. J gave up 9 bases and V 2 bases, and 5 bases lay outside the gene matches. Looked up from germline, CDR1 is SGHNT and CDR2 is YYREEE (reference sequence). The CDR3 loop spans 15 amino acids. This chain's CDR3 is CASSLRTGGGSPLHF. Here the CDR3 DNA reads TGTGCCAGCAGCTTACGGACAGGGGGTGGTTCACCCCTCCACTTT.

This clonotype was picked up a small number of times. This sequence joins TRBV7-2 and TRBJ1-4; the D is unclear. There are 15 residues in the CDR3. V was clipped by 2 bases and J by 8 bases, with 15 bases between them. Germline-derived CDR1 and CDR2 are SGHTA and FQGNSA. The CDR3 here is CASSLLGIREEKLFF. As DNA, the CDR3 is TGTGCCAGCAGCTTACTTGGGATCCGAGAAGAAAAACTGTTTTTT.

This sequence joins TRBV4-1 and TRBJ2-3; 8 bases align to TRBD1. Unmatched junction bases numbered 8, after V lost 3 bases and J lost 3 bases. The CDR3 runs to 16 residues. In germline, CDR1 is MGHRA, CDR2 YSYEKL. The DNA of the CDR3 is TGCGCCAGCAGCCAGAGAGGACAGGGCCCGACAGATACGCAGTATTTT. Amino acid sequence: CASSQRGQGPTDTQYF.

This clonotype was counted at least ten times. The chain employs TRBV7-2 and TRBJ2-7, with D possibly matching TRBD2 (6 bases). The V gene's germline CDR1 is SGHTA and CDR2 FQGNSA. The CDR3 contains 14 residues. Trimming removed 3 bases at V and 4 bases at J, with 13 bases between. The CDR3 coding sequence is TGTGCCAGCAGCTTGTTTAGCGGCAAATACGAGCAGTACTTC. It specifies CASSLFSGKYEQYF. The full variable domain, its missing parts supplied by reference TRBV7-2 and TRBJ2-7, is GAGVSQSPSNKVTEKGKDVELRCDPISGHTALYWYRQSLGQGLEFLIYFQGNSAPDKSGLPSDRFSAERTGGSVSTLTIQRTQQEDSAVYLCASSLFSGKYEQYFGPGTRLTVT.